Shown below are 24 T cell receptor beta chains from a single sample sequenced in a study of CD8 T cells in ankylosing spondylitis. One entry per CDR3 protein, called by TCRdb with MiXCR from the 5' RACE reads. The data contain 300,000 to 400,000 distinct CDR3 sequences, 11% of them seen just once; the ten biggest clones take up roughly 9%. Sequencing was done on a sample of blood, either unsorted or a sorted T cell fraction (not recorded which). Every receptor here comes from a female donor with ankylosing spondylitis or in good health (not recorded which).

This clonotype has a count of ten or more. The genes are TRBV20-1 and TRBJ1-5, with TRBD1 as a possible D gene (5 bases). Trimming stripped 0 bases from V and 2 bases from J, with 17 bases between. This CDR3 region has 17 residues. In germline, CDR1 is DFQATT, CDR2 SNEGSKA (reference sequence). CDR3: CSARESPGQIGNQPQHF. DNA for the CDR3: TGCAGTGCTAGAGAATCTCCAGGGCAGATCGGCAATCAGCCCCAGCATTTT.

The V and J genes are TRBV7-9 and TRBJ1-6; D is undetermined. Germline V gene data show CDR1 as SEHNR and CDR2 as FQNEAQ (reference sequence). V was cut by 5 bases and J by 0 bases, with 14 bases left in between. There are 17 residues in the CDR3. The CDR3 DNA sequence: TGTGCCAGCAGCGAAAACAGTATGAGCTCCTATAATTCACCCCTCCACTTT. It encodes CASSENSMSSYNSPLHF.

Many counts were recorded for this clonotype. V usage is TRBV20-1 and J usage is TRBJ1-2, with 12 bases that match TRBD1. The germline V gene encodes CDR1 DFQATT and CDR2 SNEGSKA (reference sequence). V lost 6 bases and J lost 4; bases outside the gene matches: 6. The CDR3 extends over 14 amino acids. CDR3 sequence: CSATGTGGFYGYTF. The DNA of the CDR3 is TGCAGTGCCACCGGGACAGGGGGCTTCTATGGCTACACCTTC.

In this sample, this clonotype turned up a few times. The rearrangement links TRBV15 to TRBJ2-1; tentative D call: TRBD2 (5 bases). The CDR3 is made up of 12 amino acids. Trimming left V 1 base short and J 10 bases short, with 8 bases between. Germline V gives CDR1 LNHNV, CDR2 YYDKDF (reference sequence). The DNA for the CDR3 is TGTGCCACCAGCAGAGGAGGAGGCGAGCAGTTCTTC. Translating gives CATSRGGGEQFF.

This clonotype was seen at least ten times. The chain joins TRBV5-1 to TRBJ1-1; 11 bases align to TRBD1. CDR3 size: 15 residues. CDR1 SGHRS and CDR2 YFSETQ come from the germline V gene. The junction had 6 bases not matched to a gene; V was cut back by 3 bases and J by 5 bases. In nucleotides, the CDR3 is TGCGCCAGCAGCTCCCTTGGGACAGGGGGTACTGAAGCTTTCTTT. Protein: CASSSLGTGGTEAFF.

The chain has TRBV24-1 and TRBJ2-5, with TRBD2 matching over 8 bases. J gave up 11 bases and V 9 bases, and 7 bases lay outside the gene matches. CDR1 KGHDR and CDR2 SFDVKD come from the germline V gene. This CDR3 has 11 residues. CDR3 coding DNA: TGTGCCACCGGCAAGGGACTAGTGCAGTACTTC. This codes for CATGKGLVQYF.

This chain's CDR3 is CASSQEGLRGEKLFF. In DNA form, the CDR3 reads TGCGCCAGCAGCCAAGAAGGACTGCGTGGTGAAAAACTGTTTTTT. The J gene is TRBJ1-4, the V gene TRBV4-1; unclear D gene. V was shortened by 0 bases and J by 7 bases, with 12 bases between the two germline ends. Germline V lookup: CDR1 MGHRA, CDR2 YSYEKL. The CDR3 consists of 15 residues.

The CDR3 is CSAFHQDRPFNEQFF. The CDR3, as DNA: TGCAGTGCTTTCCACCAAGACAGACCCTTCAATGAGCAGTTCTTC. The gene calls are TRBV20-1 and TRBJ2-1; perhaps TRBD1 as D (5 bases). The CDR3 consists of 15 residues. The V end lost 5 bases, the J end lost 6 bases, and 20 bases lay between the germline ends. Germline V lookup: CDR1 DFQATT, CDR2 SNEGSKA (reference sequence).

This clonotype was seen a handful of times. The rearrangement links TRBV3-1 to TRBJ2-1, with 8 bases matching TRBD2. Germline CDR1 is LGHDT and CDR2 is YNNKEL (reference sequence). This CDR3 contains 17 residues. J was trimmed by 6 bases and V by 0 bases; bases with no gene match: 10. This CDR3 reads CASSQDVVTGGPNEQFF. DNA of the CDR3: TGTGCCAGCAGCCAAGATGTGGTAACGGGAGGGCCCAATGAGCAGTTCTTC.

Ten or more counts support this clonotype. The chain joins TRBV5-1 to TRBJ2-1; D is unclear. V lost 0 bases and J 2 bases, leaving 15 bases between the germline ends. Looked up from germline, CDR1 is SGHRS and CDR2 is YFSETQ. The CDR3 is 17 residues long. CDR3 in amino acids: CASSLAVATGPYNEQFF. CDR3 nucleotide sequence: TGCGCCAGCAGCTTGGCAGTAGCAACGGGCCCCTACAATGAGCAGTTCTTC.

This clonotype was seen more than once but under ten times. The rearrangement uses TRBV4-3 and TRBJ2-1; D gene ambiguous. The CDR3 extends over 14 amino acids. Germline V CDR1 and CDR2: LGHNA, YSLEER. V lost 0 bases to trimming and J lost 8 bases, with 11 bases between them. DNA for the CDR3: TGCGCCAGCAGCCAAGAAGGGAAGCCCCATGAGCAGTTCTTC. Its protein is CASSQEGKPHEQFF.

This clonotype was seen many times. This chain uses TRBV5-1 with TRBJ2-5; D is perhaps TRBD1 (6 bases). The CDR3 covers 14 residues. The V gene lost 2 bases and the J gene lost 1 base, with 9 bases spanning the gap. The V gene's germline CDR1 is SGHRS and CDR2 YFSETQ. CDR3 in DNA: TGCGCCAGCAGCTTCTCAGGGGCCCAAGAGACCCAGTACTTC. Amino acid sequence: CASSFSGAQETQYF.

The chain joins TRBV24-1 to TRBJ2-1; no firm D call. V was pared by 4 bases and J by 0 bases, with 9 bases between. CDR1 and CDR2 (germline): KGHDR, SFDVKD. The CDR3 spans 15 residues. CDR3 residues: CATSDVVRSYNEQFF. The CDR3 coding sequence is TGTGCCACCAGTGACGTGGTCCGCTCCTACAATGAGCAGTTCTTC.

This clonotype showed up many times. The CDR3: CSVPLIAGGRNEQFF. The CDR3 bases are TGCAGTGTTCCCCTTATAGCGGGAGGAAGGAATGAGCAGTTCTTC. The chain uses TRBV20-1 and TRBJ2-1; 10 positions match TRBD2. This CDR3 region has 15 residues. Trimming removed 7 bases from V and 7 bases from J; junction bases left unmatched: 13. From germline, CDR1 is DFQATT and CDR2 SNEGSKA (reference sequence).

This clonotype has ten or more counts. The rearrangement joins TRBV20-1 to TRBJ2-4; no firm D call. Trimming shortened V by 3 bases and J by 1 base, and 7 bases separated the two germline ends. The CDR3 runs 13 residues. CDR1 is DFQATT, CDR2 SNEGSKA, per germline (reference sequence). The CDR3 loop is CSASYVAKNIQYF. CDR3 coding DNA: TGCAGTGCTAGCTACGTGGCCAAAAACATTCAGTACTTC.

This clonotype has at least ten counts. This rearrangement joins TRBV20-1 to TRBJ2-3; 10 nucleotides agree with TRBD2. The CDR3 is 16 amino acids. Germline values: CDR1 DFQATT, CDR2 SNEGSKA (reference sequence). The junction had 8 bases not matched to a gene; V was cut back by 0 bases and J by 5 bases. The CDR3 reads CSARDYPSGSLDTQYF. The CDR3 bases are TGCAGTGCTAGAGATTACCCTAGCGGGAGTTTAGATACGCAGTATTTT.

This clonotype has a count of ten or more. CDR3 sequence: CATSRDPTELAFF. Written as DNA, the CDR3 is TGTGCCACCAGCAGAGATCCCACAGAGCTCGCTTTCTTT. V gene TRBV15 combines with J gene TRBJ1-1, with unresolved D. The length of the CDR3 is 13 residues. Per the germline V gene, CDR1 is LNHNV and CDR2 is YYDKDF (reference sequence). The V end was cut by 0 bases, the J end by 11 bases, with 13 bases between. The full variable domain, with the rest looked up from reference TRBV15 and TRBJ1-1, is DAMVIQNPRYQVTQFGKPVTLSCSQTLNHNVMYWYQQKSSQAPKLLFHYYDKDFNNEADTPDNFQSRRPNTSFCFLDIRSPGLGDTAMYLCATSRDPTELAFFGQGTRLTVV.

This clonotype was found many times. CDR3 sequence reads: CSATGLAGGNPSSYEQYF. DNA for the CDR3: TGCAGTGCTACTGGACTAGCGGGGGGCAACCCAAGCTCCTACGAGCAGTACTTC. The gene calls are TRBV20-1 and TRBJ2-7, with 14 bases lining up with TRBD2. Per germline, CDR1 DFQATT and CDR2 SNEGSKA (reference sequence). CDR3 length: 18 amino acids. V lost 4 bases and J lost 0; bases outside the gene matches: 11.

The rearrangement links TRBV20-1 to TRBJ2-1; the D gene could be TRBD1 or TRBD2 (5 bases each). This CDR3 is built from 18 residues. Germline CDR1 reads DFQATT; CDR2 reads SNEGSKA (reference sequence). V lost 5 bases to trimming and J lost 1 base, with 24 bases between them. CDR3 in amino acids: CSAWGRAPRPGSYNEQFF. The DNA of the CDR3 is TGCAGTGCTTGGGGCCGGGCTCCCCGTCCGGGGTCCTACAATGAGCAGTTCTTC.

This clonotype was picked up many times. This chain links TRBV5-1 with TRBJ1-2; no clear D gene. This CDR3 is 14 amino acids long. From germline, CDR1 is SGHRS and CDR2 YFSETQ. V was shortened by 1 base and J by 0 bases, with 7 bases between the two germline ends. This CDR3 is CASSLSSANYGYTF. CDR3 bases: TGCGCCAGCAGCTTGTCCTCAGCTAACTATGGCTACACCTTC. The full variable domain, its missing parts supplied by reference TRBV5-1 and TRBJ1-2, is KAGVTQTPRYLIKTRGQQVTLSCSPISGHRSVSWYQQTPGQGLQFLFEYFSETQRNKGNFPGRFSGRQFSNSRSEMNVSTLELGDSALYLCASSLSSANYGYTFGSGTRLTVV.

This clonotype was recorded at least ten times. The chain couples TRBV20-1 to TRBJ1-4; no clear D. Per the germline V gene, CDR1 is DFQATT and CDR2 is SNEGSKA (reference sequence). The ends were cut back, 2 bases at V and 3 bases at J, with 19 bases in the middle. The CDR3 length is 17 residues. The CDR3 sequence is CSARKEWLLVANEKLFF. As DNA, the CDR3 is TGCAGTGCTAGAAAGGAATGGTTATTAGTAGCTAATGAAAAACTGTTTTTT.

This clonotype was seen at least ten times. The J gene is TRBJ1-2, the V gene TRBV5-1; the D gene is possibly TRBD1 (6 bases). This CDR3 comprises 17 residues. V was pared by 0 bases and J by 0 bases, with 15 bases between. Germline CDR1 reads SGHRS; CDR2 reads YFSETQ. The CDR3: CASSLAFSDRANYGYTF. CDR3 in DNA: TGCGCCAGCAGCTTGGCCTTCTCGGACAGAGCTAACTATGGCTACACCTTC.

The rearrangement links TRBV12-3 or TRBV12-4 to TRBJ2-1; D might be TRBD1 or TRBD2, each matching 6 bases. The CDR3 is 18 amino acids. The CDR3, as DNA: TGTACCCGCTGTTTAAACTGGGGGGCCCTAAGCTCCTACAATGAGCAGTTCTTC. This codes for CTRCLNWGALSSYNEQFF.

In its sample, this clonotype was seen many times. The rearrangement links TRBV5-1 to TRBJ2-1, with a tentative D call TRBD2 (5 bases). Germline-derived CDR1 and CDR2 are SGHRS and YFSETQ. Trimming left V 0 bases short and J 4 bases short, with 11 bases between. CDR3 length: 15 residues. The CDR3 coding sequence is TGCGCCAGCAGCTTGGAAGCGGCAGTTTACAATGAGCAGTTCTTC. Its translation is CASSLEAAVYNEQFF.